The rows below give T cell receptor beta chains drawn from one sample of a study of metastatic and nonmetastatic thyroid tumors. TCRdb re-processed the PCR reads through MiXCR. The table includes under 45,000 clones, about a sixth detected once. Material for sequencing was tumor tissue. These receptors originate from a female donor with papillary thyroid cancer or a benign thyroid nodule (not recorded which). Some clones in this sample may be carry-over from other donors' samples. Both conserved end residues are trimmed from each CDR3. Rows may omit the clone size; those that give it use once, few, many or a size class.

j_call	clone_size	cdr3_length	v_call	cdr3_aa
TRBJ1-5	many	16	TRBV15	ATSRDPMNRWGNQPQH
TRBJ2-1	NA	13	TRBV7-6	ASIYTGCTYNEQF
TRBJ1-2	few	14	TRBV6-1	ASNFITADQSYGYT
TRBJ1-6	many	14	TRBV19	ASSPPQGVTPSPLH
TRBJ1-4	many	14	TRBV7-9	ASSQARTAVNEKLF
TRBJ2-3	many	12	TRBV30	AWSVGLAVDTQY
TRBJ1-1	many	13	TRBV20-1	SARSPGQMNTEAF
TRBJ2-5	many	11	TRBV2	ATRQVSQETQY
TRBJ1-1	medium-sized	13	TRBV28	ASSLWSSPGTEAF
TRBJ1-2	NA	14	TRBV6-6	ASSYSNQGAQYGYT